The clone carrying this T cell receptor beta chain was recorded a few times. Its target is unknown. The data originate from a study of sequential checkpoint blockade in melanoma. About the study: Arm A got nivolumab then ipilimumab; arm B the reverse, 1:1. DNA from 91 pretreatment tumor samples underwent TCRβ immunosequencing. Under 25 patients had matched tumor biopsies before treatment and at week 13 after nivolumab or ipilimumab alone. The study, taken as a whole, reports: Mutational load did not correlate with tumor T-cell fraction or clonality.

The treatment is: randomized to nivolumab then ipilimumab (arm A) or the reverse (arm B). Measured with immunoSEQ multiplex PCR; TCRdb has only the in-frame clones, and not every one. The sample contains more than 2,500 clones, 21% of which appear only once. V lost 0 bases to trimming and J lost 0 bases, with 8 bases between them. Germline loops: CDR1 SGDLS, CDR2 YYNGEE. This CDR3 comprises 15 residues. This TCR derives from a human patient with melanoma. Some clones in this sample may be carry-over from other donors' samples. Sequenced material: tumor tissue (inferred from file names), taken from a patient given nivolumab and ipilimumab in sequence. The genes are TRBV9 and TRBJ2-3; D is unclear. For the CDR3, the DNA is TGTGCCAGCAGCGTAGAATGGCAGAGCACAGATACGCAGTATTTT. This translates into CASSVEWQSTDTQYF.